The sequence of this T cell receptor beta chain was determined in a study of OX40 agonist ivuxolimab in advanced cancers. Overall study: As their treatment, patients were administered ivuxolimab, an agonistic anti-OX40 (CD134) antibody.

Looked up from germline, CDR1 is ENHRY and CDR2 is SYGVKD. The CDR3 runs 16 residues. V was clipped by 3 bases and J by 7 bases; unmatched bases: 9. Clones were read by immunoSEQ multiplex PCR, and TCRdb kept only the in-frame ones, dropping some. The table lists over 55,000 clones, 80% of them singletons, with around 8% in the top ten. The sequence was collected from an adult with an advanced solid tumor such as melanoma, head and neck, liver or kidney cancer. The sample in question was CD4+ or CD8+ T cells sorted from blood, obtained in a trial of the OX40 agonist ivuxolimab. The rearrangement joins TRBV10-3 to TRBJ1-6, with 7 bases that match TRBD1. Here the CDR3 DNA reads TGTGCCATCAGTGATACTAGACAGGGTTCGAATTCACCCCTCCACTTT. The encoded protein is CAISDTRQGSNSPLHF.